Given below is one T cell receptor beta chain in context. The sample belongs to a study of blood T cell repertoires in COVID-19. The table came from immunoSEQ multiplex PCR; TCRdb's copy has only in-frame clones and leaves some out. This sample carries roughly 230,000 clones, approximately 85% of them seen once, and the ten largest clones take over 0.95%. This CDR3 spans 16 amino acids. V lost 3 bases and J lost 7, with 18 bases in between. Germline loops: CDR1 MNHEY, CDR2 SMNVEV (reference sequence). The sequencing input was peripheral blood. This chain joins TRBV27 and TRBJ1-4; D might be TRBD1 (5 bases). The TCR originated in a man between 35 and 55 years old with acute or convalescent COVID-19. The CDR3 reads CASSLSPGLVAEKLFF. DNA of the CDR3: TGTGCCAGCAGTTTGTCGCCAGGGTTAGTGGCTGAAAAACTGTTTTTT.